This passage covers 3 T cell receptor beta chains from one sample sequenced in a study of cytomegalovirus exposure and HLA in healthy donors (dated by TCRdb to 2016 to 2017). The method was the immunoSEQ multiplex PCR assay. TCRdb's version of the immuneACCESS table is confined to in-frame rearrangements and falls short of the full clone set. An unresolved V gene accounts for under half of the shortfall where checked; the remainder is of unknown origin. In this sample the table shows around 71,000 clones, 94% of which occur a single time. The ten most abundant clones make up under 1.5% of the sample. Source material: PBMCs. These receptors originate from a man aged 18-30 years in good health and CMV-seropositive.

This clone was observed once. As DNA, the CDR3 is TGTGCCAGCAAGCGGGGAGGACCCACAGATACGCAGTATTTT. Translating it yields CASKRGGPTDTQYF. V and J are TRBV11-2 and TRBJ2-3, with 7 positions matching TRBD2. CDR3 length: 14 amino acids. After removal of 7 bases from V and 2 bases from J, the junction contained 6 bases not matched to a gene. Germline-derived CDR1 and CDR2 are SGHAT and FQNNGV.

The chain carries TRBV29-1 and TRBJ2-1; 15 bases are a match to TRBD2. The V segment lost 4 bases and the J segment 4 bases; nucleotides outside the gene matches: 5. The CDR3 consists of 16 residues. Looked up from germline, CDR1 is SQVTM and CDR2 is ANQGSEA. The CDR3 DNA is TGCAGCGTTGGGGGACTAGCGGGAGGAGGTTACAATGAGCAGTTCTTC. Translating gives CSVGGLAGGGYNEQFF.

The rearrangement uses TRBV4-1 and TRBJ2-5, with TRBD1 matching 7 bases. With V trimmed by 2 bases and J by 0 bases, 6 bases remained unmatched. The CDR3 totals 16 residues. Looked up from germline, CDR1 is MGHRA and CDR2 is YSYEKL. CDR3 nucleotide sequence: TGCGCCAGCAGCCAACCCCCGGGACAGCACCAAGAGACCCAGTACTTC. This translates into CASSQPPGQHQETQYF.